These 17 T cell receptor beta chains came from one sample sequenced in a study of cytomegalovirus exposure and HLA in healthy donors (dated 2017 in TCRdb). Library preparation employed the immunoSEQ multiplex PCR assay. For the multiplex PCR, a mixture combining 60 forward primers for TCR Vbeta segments and 13 reverse primers for TCR Jbeta segments was used. The table comes from immuneACCESS by way of TCRdb, which keeps in-frame sequences with V and J called. Part of the clones is missing from these tables; in studies checked, under half for an unresolved V gene and the rest for unknown reasons. The sample data list about 120,000 clones, and approximately 61% of these were observed just once. 1.5% to 2% of the sample comes from the top ten. Material: PBMCs. Receptor source: a man aged 25 to 40 in good health and CMV-seropositive.

The chain is built from TRBV18 and TRBJ1-2; D possibly corresponds to TRBD1 (5 bases). The CDR3 sequence is 15 residues long. The ends were cut back, 2 bases at V and 8 bases at J, with 18 bases in the middle. Germline V gives CDR1 KGHSH, CDR2 LQKENI. The CDR3 nucleotides are TGTGCCAGCTCACCATGGGGGGACCTCTCAGGAGGCTACACCTTC. Its translation: CASSPWGDLSGGYTF.

The chain recombines TRBV5-4 with TRBJ2-5; D might be TRBD1 (6 bases). The CDR3 covers 13 residues. Trimming removed 4 bases from V and 3 bases from J, with 10 bases in between. The germline CDR1 and CDR2 sequences are SGHNT and YYREEE (reference sequence). The CDR3 region is CASSQDSKETQYF. The CDR3 nucleotides read TGTGCCAGCAGCCAGGACAGTAAAGAGACCCAGTACTTC.

This chain connects TRBV9 to TRBJ2-1, with a weak D call TRBD2 (6 bases). CDR1 is SGDLS and CDR2 is YYNGEE in the germline V gene. CDR3 length: 15 residues. V gave up 4 bases and J gave up 2 bases, with 13 bases separating them. In DNA, the CDR3 is TGTGCCAGCAGCCCCAGCCAGCGGGCCTACAATGAGCAGTTCTTC. Translation gives CASSPSQRAYNEQFF. The whole variable domain, remainder taken from reference TRBV9 and TRBJ2-1, is DSGVTQTPKHLITATGQRVTLRCSPRSGDLSVYWYQQSLDQGLQFLIQYYNGEERAKGNILERFSAQQFPDLHSELNLSSLELGDSALYFCASSPSQRAYNEQFFGPGTRLTVL.

The CDR3 region is CASGLRDQETQYF. In DNA, the CDR3 is TGTGCCAGCGGACTCCGGGACCAAGAGACCCAGTACTTC. This chain links TRBV2 with TRBJ2-5; the D gene is possibly TRBD2 (5 bases). CDR1 is SNHLY and CDR2 is FYNNEI in the germline V gene. V lost 8 bases to trimming and J lost 0 bases, with 10 bases between them. This CDR3 is 13 amino acids long.

In its sample, this clone was seen a few times. The chain has TRBV2 and TRBJ2-7; D not resolved. The CDR3 is 14 amino acids. Trimming stripped 9 bases from V and 2 bases from J, with 17 bases between. Germline loops: CDR1 SNHLY, CDR2 FYNNEI. The CDR3 bases are TGTGCCAGTTTTACACGTGGTCAAACCTACGAGCAGTACTTC. It specifies CASFTRGQTYEQYF.

This clone showed up just once. The chain has TRBV9 and TRBJ1-2, with TRBD1 matching over 7 bases. This CDR3 region has 14 residues. Germline trimming cut 0 bases from V and 6 bases from J; bases unmatched to any gene: 5. Per the germline V gene, CDR1 is SGDLS and CDR2 is YYNGEE. Here the CDR3 DNA reads TGTGCCAGCAGCGTAGACGGGACAGTAAATGGCTACACCTTC. Translating gives CASSVDGTVNGYTF.

The chain carries TRBV2 and TRBJ2-1, with TRBD2 matching over 10 bases. The CDR3 has 14 residues. J gave up 4 bases and V 6 bases, and 3 bases lay outside the gene matches. From germline, CDR1 is SNHLY and CDR2 FYNNEI. CDR3 nucleotide sequence: TGTGCCAGCAGCGGACTAGCGGTTTACAATGAGCAGTTCTTC. It yields the protein CASSGLAVYNEQFF. The full variable domain, in which reference TRBV2 and TRBJ2-1 provide the parts outside the CDR3, is EPEVTQTPSHQVTQMGQEVILRCVPISNHLYFYWYRQILGQKVEFLVSFYNNEISEKSEIFDDQFSVERPDGSNFTLKIRSTKLEDSAMYFCASSGLAVYNEQFFGPGTRLTVL.

In the case of this clone: One end of the junction does not line up with germline, which may come from a read error. The chain has TRBV2 and TRBJ1-2; TRBD1 matches 12 bases. This CDR3 has 14 amino acids. CDR1 is SNHLY and CDR2 is FYNNEI in the germline V gene. This CDR3 is CASSEGTGGNGYTF. Here the CDR3 DNA reads TGTGCCAGCAGCGAAGGGACAGGGGGCAACGGCTACACCTTC.

V usage is TRBV19 and J usage is TRBJ2-7; 14 bases match TRBD2. With V trimmed by 5 bases and J by 0 bases, 6 bases remained unmatched. This CDR3 comprises 17 residues. Germline V gene sequence: CDR1 LNHDA, CDR2 SQIVND (reference sequence). CDR3 sequence: CASSLRTSGRSSYEQYF. The CDR3 DNA sequence: TGTGCCAGTAGTCTGCGGACTAGCGGGAGGAGCTCCTACGAGCAGTACTTC.

This clone was counted between two and nine times. The rearrangement uses TRBV15 and TRBJ2-1; 7 bases line up with TRBD2. Trimming removed 1 base from V and 8 bases from J; junction bases left unmatched: 5. Germline CDR1 LNHNV, CDR2 YYDKDF (reference sequence). The CDR3 extends over 14 amino acids. In DNA, the CDR3 is TGTGCCACCAGCAGAGGGCTAGCGGAATATGAGCAGTTCTTC. Amino acids: CATSRGLAEYEQFF.

The chain has TRBV10-1 and TRBJ2-1; perhaps TRBD2 as D (6 bases). The V gene lost 6 bases and the J gene lost 6 bases, with 15 bases spanning the gap. Germline lookup yields CDR1 WNHNN and CDR2 SYGVQD (reference sequence). The CDR3 loop spans 14 amino acids. The CDR3 DNA reads as TGCGCCAGCAGCGCCGGGACTCCCTCCAATGAGCAGTTCTTC. It codes for CASSAGTPSNEQFF.

The chain is built from TRBV5-1 and TRBJ2-5; 7 bases line up with TRBD1. The germline gives CDR1 SGHRS, CDR2 YFSETQ. The CDR3 covers 15 residues. The V segment lost 0 bases and the J segment 2 bases; nucleotides outside the gene matches: 4. DNA for the CDR3: TGCGCCAGCAGCTTGGCTGGGACAGAGCAAGAGACCCAGTACTTC. Protein product: CASSLAGTEQETQYF.

The rearrangement links TRBV7-2 to TRBJ1-4, with no clear D. Between the trimmed V and J ends, which lost 3 bases and 5 bases, there was a span of 4 bases. CDR3 length: 12 amino acids. The germline CDR1 and CDR2 sequences are SGHTA and FQGNSA. CDR3 in DNA: TGTGCCAGCAGCTTTCAGAATGAAAAACTGTTTTTT. Protein sequence: CASSFQNEKLFF.

This chain uses TRBV29-1 with TRBJ2-3, with D maybe TRBD1 (5 bases). Germline CDR1 SQVTM, CDR2 ANQGSEA. The CDR3 runs 15 residues. The V and J ends lost 3 bases and 0 bases respectively, with 13 bases between them. DNA of the CDR3: TGCAGCGTTGAGGAAGGGGTAACTAGCACAGATACGCAGTATTTT. It translates to CSVEEGVTSTDTQYF.

The CDR3 DNA reads TGTGCCAGCAGCTCTCCCCATCGAGCGGGAGACAACCCTGAAGAGACCCAGTACTTC. Translation gives CASSSPHRAGDNPEETQYF. V usage is TRBV27 and J usage is TRBJ2-5; 8 positions match TRBD2. Germline CDR1 is MNHEY and CDR2 is SMNVEV (reference sequence). Trimming at V came to 6 bases and at J to 3 bases, leaving 21 bases not matched to a gene. The CDR3 is 19 residues long.

This clone has a handful of counts. The rearrangement joins TRBV11-2 to TRBJ2-1; D might be TRBD2 (6 bases). This CDR3 is 15 amino acids long. The germline V and J ends were trimmed by 1 base and 6 bases, with 13 bases remaining between them. The germline gives CDR1 SGHAT, CDR2 FQNNGV. The CDR3 loop is CASSLARPGLNEQFF. The CDR3 nucleotides are TGTGCCAGCAGCTTAGCCAGACCGGGACTCAATGAGCAGTTCTTC.

The rearrangement uses TRBV6-5 and TRBJ1-2, with TRBD1 identical over 9 bases. CDR3 length equals 14 residues. The J segment lost 7 bases and the V segment lost 0 bases, leaving 3 bases of the junction unmatched. CDR1 is MNHEY, CDR2 SVGAGI, per germline. CDR3 nucleotides: TGTGCCAGCAGTTACTCGGGACAGGGACGTGGCTACACCTTC. Encoded protein: CASSYSGQGRGYTF.